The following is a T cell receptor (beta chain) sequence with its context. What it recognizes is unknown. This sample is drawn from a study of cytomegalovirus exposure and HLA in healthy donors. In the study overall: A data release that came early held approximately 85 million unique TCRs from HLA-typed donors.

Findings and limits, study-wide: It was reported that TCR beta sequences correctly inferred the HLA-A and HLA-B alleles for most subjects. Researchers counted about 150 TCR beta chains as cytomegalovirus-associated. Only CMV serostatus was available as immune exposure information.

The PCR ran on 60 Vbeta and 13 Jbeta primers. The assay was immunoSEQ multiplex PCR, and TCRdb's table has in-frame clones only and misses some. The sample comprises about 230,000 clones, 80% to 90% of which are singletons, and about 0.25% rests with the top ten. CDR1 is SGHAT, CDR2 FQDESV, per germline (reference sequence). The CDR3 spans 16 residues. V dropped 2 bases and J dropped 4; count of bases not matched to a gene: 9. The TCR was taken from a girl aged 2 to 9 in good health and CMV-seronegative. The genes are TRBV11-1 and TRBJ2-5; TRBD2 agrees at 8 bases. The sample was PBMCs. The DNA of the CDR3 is TGTGCCAGCAGCTTAACTCCGGGACTAGGCGGAGAGACCCAGTACTTC. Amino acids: CASSLTPGLGGETQYF.